Detailed here is one T cell receptor beta chain. Its antigen is undetermined. V dropped 4 bases and J dropped 0 bases, with 20 bases sitting between them. Germline lookup yields CDR1 SGHTS and CDR2 YDEGEE. This CDR3 spans 18 amino acids. Described treatment: approximately 9-day PBMC culture with coronavirus spike peptide pools or control peptides (ViraFEST assay). The study sequenced cultured CD4+ T cell DNA using the Oncomine TCR Beta short-read assay. TCRdb reprocessed the PCR reads with MiXCR, giving one entry per CDR3 protein. The table lists roughly 17,000 distinct CDR3 sequences, roughly 56% of them singletons, with approximately 8.4% in the top ten. This specimen comes from a study of vaccination and CD4 T cells after COVID-19. Across the study: A CEFX pool, an HIV-1 Nef pool, or no peptide went to control cultures.

Sequenced: CD4+ T cells from blood, cultured in vitro. This TCR derives from a human donor who had recovered from COVID-19. The chain combines TRBV5-8 with TRBJ2-4; D tentatively fits TRBD1 or TRBD2 (5 bases each). CDR3 nucleotide sequence: TGTGCCAGCAGCCGGGGTGAATTGGGGGTCGTAGCCAAAAACATTCAGTACTTC. Amino acids: CASSRGELGVVAKNIQYF.